One sample yielded the 12 T cell receptor beta chains listed below, sequenced in a study of T cell repertoires in cytomegalovirus infection. TCRdb called the reads again in MiXCR, with one record for every CDR3 protein. The top ten hold around 2.4% of the sample, which has hundreds of thousands of distinct CDR3 sequences, around 9.6% seen once. The sequencing sample was made of PBMCs. The source of these receptors is a human donor in good health (CMV status not recorded). Some clones in this sample may be carry-over from other donors' samples.

This clonotype has at least ten counts. The chain links TRBV20-1 to TRBJ2-7; 8 bases are shared with TRBD2. This CDR3 is 14 amino acids long. Germline loops: CDR1 DFQATT, CDR2 SNEGSKA (reference sequence). The trim removed 4 bases at V and 2 bases at J, leaving 7 bases unmatched. The CDR3 DNA is TGCAGTGCTATCGGGGGGGTGCCGGCCTACGAGCAGTACTTC. Encoded protein: CSAIGGVPAYEQYF.

This clonotype was counted ten times or more. The CDR3: CSVDCRREAKNIQYF. The CDR3 nucleotides are TGCAGCGTTGATTGTCGCCGGGAAGCCAAAAACATTCAGTACTTC. The gene calls are TRBV29-1 and TRBJ2-4, with D possibly TRBD2 on 5 matching bases. In germline, CDR1 is SQVTM, CDR2 ANQGSEA. With 3 bases removed from V and 0 bases from J, the gap between germline ends came to 12 bases. There are 15 residues in the CDR3.

The chain links TRBV7-9 to TRBJ1-5, with D perhaps TRBD1 (5 bases). In germline, CDR1 is SEHNR, CDR2 FQNEAQ (reference sequence). The CDR3 is made up of 15 amino acids. V was trimmed by 2 bases and J by 9 bases, leaving 17 bases between them. The CDR3 bases are TGTGCCAGCAGCTTATACAGGATCCCCGGCTCGCCCCAGCATTTT. Amino acids: CASSLYRIPGSPQHF.

This clonotype was observed many times. V is TRBV5-5 and J is TRBJ2-1; D gene ambiguous. Deletions cut 3 bases from V and 7 bases from J, with 14 bases between. The germline CDR1 and CDR2 sequences are SGHKS and YYEKEE (reference sequence). The CDR3 runs 14 residues. CDR3 sequence (DNA): TGTGCCAGCAGCTCGGTGGCAGAAGGAAATGAGCAGTTCTTC. Protein product: CASSSVAEGNEQFF.

This clonotype was counted at least ten times. The V gene is TRBV28, the J gene TRBJ1-2; D is uncertain. The CDR3 has 13 amino acids. CDR1 is MDHEN, CDR2 SYDVKM, per germline. Trimming cost V 7 bases and J 3 bases, with 12 bases left between them. CDR3 sequence (DNA): TGTGCCAGCACCCCGTACATAGACTATGGCTACACCTTC. It specifies CASTPYIDYGYTF.

This clonotype was detected many times. V usage is TRBV7-2 and J usage is TRBJ1-2, with a possible D match to TRBD1 (6 bases). The CDR3 runs 16 residues. CDR1 and CDR2 (germline): SGHTA, FQGNSA. Trimming shortened V by 2 bases and J by 5 bases, and 18 bases separated the two germline ends. The CDR3 bases are TGTGCCAGCAGCTTACAACCGAGGGGGTCTGAGTATGGCTACACCTTC. Amino acids: CASSLQPRGSEYGYTF.

V is TRBV29-1 and J is TRBJ1-3; D uncertain. CDR3 length equals 11 residues. V lost 4 bases to trimming and J lost 8 bases, with 9 bases between them. Per germline, CDR1 SQVTM and CDR2 ANQGSEA. CDR3 sequence (DNA): TGCAGCGTTGGGATCGGGGACACCATATATTTT. This encodes CSVGIGDTIYF.

The rearrangement uses TRBV3-1 and TRBJ2-1; no definite D call. The CDR3 runs 14 residues. The V gene's germline CDR1 is LGHDT and CDR2 YNNKEL (reference sequence). V lost 0 bases and J 6 bases, leaving 9 bases between the germline ends. CDR3 in amino acids: CASSQETTANEQFF. In DNA, the CDR3 is TGTGCCAGCAGCCAAGAAACTACCGCCAATGAGCAGTTCTTC.

This clonotype was seen many times. The chain uses TRBV28 and TRBJ2-5, with D unresolved. V lost 5 bases and J 2 bases, leaving 15 bases between the germline ends. CDR1 is MDHEN, CDR2 SYDVKM, per germline. The CDR3 is 15 residues long. CDR3 DNA: TGTGCCAGCAGTCTCGGAGACTTGATTCAAGAGACCCAGTACTTC. It translates to CASSLGDLIQETQYF.

This clonotype has a count of ten or more. The chain carries TRBV28 and TRBJ1-1, with 9 bases lining up with TRBD1. There are 12 residues in the CDR3. J gave up 12 bases and V 5 bases, and 7 bases lay outside the gene matches. Germline V lookup: CDR1 MDHEN, CDR2 SYDVKM. CDR3 DNA: TGTGCCAGCAGTGATACCGGGACAGGGACTTTCTTT. Translated: CASSDTGTGTFF.

This clonotype was observed at least ten times. This chain links TRBV12-3 or TRBV12-4 with TRBJ2-3; no clear D gene. CDR3 size: 17 residues. The V and J ends lost 5 bases and 1 base respectively, with 19 bases between them. The CDR3 sequence: CASSPGRAAEGTDTQYF. For the CDR3, the DNA is TGTGCCAGCAGTCCAGGTCGGGCGGCGGAAGGCACAGATACGCAGTATTTT.

In its sample, this clonotype was seen many times. In DNA, the CDR3 is TGTGCCAGCAGCGTTGCCCGGGACCCAAGCAATCAGCCCCAGCATTTT. It encodes CASSVARDPSNQPQHF. The V call is TRBV7-2, the J call TRBJ1-5, with D maybe TRBD1 (5 bases). Germline V CDR1 and CDR2: SGHTA, FQGNSA. Trimming shortened V by 5 bases and J by 1 base, and 15 bases separated the two germline ends. CDR3 length: 16 amino acids.